Listed below are T cell receptor beta chains from one sample, sequenced in a study of blood T cells in healthy people across ages. TCRdb used MiXCR to reprocess the 5' RACE reads, holding one entry per CDR3 protein. This sample yields about a million distinct CDR3 sequences, of which about 48% are seen a single time; 10% to 15% belongs to the top ten. Sequenced sample: blood. Every receptor here comes from a man aged 25 to 40 in good health. Each CDR3 is given with its conserved first and last residue. The order of the fields is V gene, J gene, clone size, D gene, CDR3 DNA, CDR3 protein. A D gene is named only where the DNA matches it firmly. Not every row has a clone size; where given, it reads once, few, many or a size class.

TRBV7-3	TRBJ2-1	-	-	TGTGCCAGCAGCCCCTCGCGGGCTTCCTACAATGAGCAGTTCTTC	CASSPSRASYNEQFF
TRBV20-1	TRBJ1-2	-	-	TGCAGTGCTAGAGATACCCGTGGAGACTATGGCTACACCTTC	CSARDTRGDYGYTF
TRBV11-1	TRBJ2-7	once	-	TGTGCCGGCAGCTGGCCAGGGGTCCATGAGCAGTACTTC	CAGSWPGVHEQYF
TRBV10-3	TRBJ2-1	-	TRBD2	TGTGCCATCAGTGGAGGGACTAGCGGGGGCCGCCAATCCTACAATGAGCAGTTCTTC	CAISGGTSGGRQSYNEQFF
TRBV7-3	TRBJ2-3	few	-	TGTGCCAGCAGCCTATCAGGGGTGGATACGCAGTATTTT	CASSLSGVDTQYF
TRBV3-1	TRBJ2-7	-	-	TGTGCCAGCAGCCAACGGAGTCAGGCGTGCGAGCAGTACTTC	CASSQRSQACEQYF
TRBV29-1	TRBJ2-5	few	-	TGCAGCGTTCGCCTCCCCGGGACCCGAGAGACCCAGTACTTC	CSVRLPGTRETQYF
TRBV10-3	TRBJ2-4	-	-	TGTGCCATCAGAGAGGGAACCCCCTACGGGCAGTACTTC	CAIREGTPYGQYF
TRBV20-1	TRBJ2-5	few	TRBD1	TGCAGTGCTAGAGAGGGGACAGGGTTGGAGACCCAGTACTTC	CSAREGTGLETQYF
TRBV3-1	TRBJ2-3	-	-	TGTGCCACCCTGGGGCGGGGCGCCTCTAGCACAGATACGCAGTATTTT	CATLGRGASSTDTQYF
TRBV6-5	TRBJ2-7	-	-	TGTGCCAGCAACCGAGGGGGCGAGCAGTACTTC	CASNRGGEQYF
TRBV7-2	TRBJ1-4	-	-	TGTGCCAGCAGCTTAGAGCAGGAAGGGGGGAAACTGTTTTTT	CASSLEQEGGKLFF
TRBV29-1	TRBJ1-6	-	TRBD1	TGCAGCGCTCGACAGGGAAATAATTCACCCCTCCACTTT	CSARQGNNSPLHF
TRBV24-1	TRBJ2-1	-	TRBD1	TGTGCCACCAGTGACCCCGGACAGGGGGGCTACAATGAGCAGTTCTTC	CATSDPGQGGYNEQFF
TRBV6-2/TRBV6-3	TRBJ2-1	few	-	TGTGCCAGCAGTTATTTAGCCTACGGCGGTTCCTACAATGAGCAGTTCTTC	CASSYLAYGGSYNEQFF
TRBV29-1	TRBJ2-7	-	TRBD2	TGCAGCGTTGGGATAGCGGGTTACTGCGAGCAGTACTTC	CSVGIAGYCEQYF
TRBV11-2	TRBJ1-5	-	-	TGTGCCAGCAGCTTGGACCACAGCAATCAGCCCCAGCATTTT	CASSLDHSNQPQHF
TRBV20-1	TRBJ1-2	-	-	TGCAGTGCTAGTACCGGGGAGAACTATGGCTACACCTTC	CSASTGENYGYTF
TRBV7-9	TRBJ2-1	-	TRBD2	TGTGCCAGCAGCACCCGACTAGCGGGGGGACCACTTGAGCAGTTCTTC	CASSTRLAGGPLEQFF
TRBV7-4	TRBJ1-3	-	-	TGTGCCAGCAGCTCCTACAGTTCTGGAAACACCATATATTTT	CASSSYSSGNTIYF
TRBV2	TRBJ1-4	few	TRBD1	TGTGCCAGCAACAGGGGAAATGAAAAACTGTTTTTT	CASNRGNEKLFF
TRBV15	TRBJ1-5	-	-	TGTGCCACCAGCAGAGATGTTCAGCCCCAGCATTTT	CATSRDVQPQHF
TRBV20-1	TRBJ2-3	-	-	TGCAGTGCTCACAAGGGGATAGATACGCAGTATTTT	CSAHKGIDTQYF
TRBV29-1	TRBJ2-7	few	TRBD1	TGCAGCGCCCTGGGACAGGGCTACGAGCAGTACTTC	CSALGQGYEQYF
TRBV3-1	TRBJ2-3	once	-	TGTGCCAGCAGCCAAGAATTCGGCCTAGCGCCAGATACGCAGTATTTT	CASSQEFGLAPDTQYF
TRBV7-2	TRBJ2-3	many	-	TGTGCCAGCAGCTCCCTTGATACGCAGTATTTT	CASSSLDTQYF
TRBV27	TRBJ2-5	-	-	TGTGCCAGCAGTTTATCTCCCATAGGGGGCCAAGAGACCCAGTACTTC	CASSLSPIGGQETQYF
TRBV10-3	TRBJ2-5	-	-	TGTGCCATCAGTATACAAGGGGGGCCCGGGCAAGAGACCCAGTACTTC	CAISIQGGPGQETQYF
TRBV20-1	TRBJ2-3	-	-	TGCAGTGCTAGCCCCCCGTTAAGCACAGATACGCAGTATTTT	CSASPPLSTDTQYF
TRBV3-1	TRBJ2-3	-	-	TGTGCCAGCATCCAAGACCGAGATACGCAGTATTTT	CASIQDRDTQYF
TRBV29-1	TRBJ2-2	-	TRBD2	TGCAGCGCTCTTCGGGAGGGTAACACCGAGGAGCTGTTTTTT	CSALREGNTEELFF
TRBV5-8	TRBJ2-7	-	TRBD1	TGTGCCAGCAGCGTAATACAGGGGTCCTACGAGCAGTACTTC	CASSVIQGSYEQYF
TRBV3-1	TRBJ2-5	-	TRBD1	TGTGCCAGCAGCCCCTCGGTAGGACAGGCGACGTCTAGCCAAGAGACCCAGTACTTC	CASSPSVGQATSSQETQYF
TRBV6-5	TRBJ1-4	-	-	TGTGCCAGCAGTTACGGGGTATCTGAAAAACTGTTTTTT	CASSYGVSEKLFF
TRBV27	TRBJ2-7	-	-	TGTGCCAGCAGTTTGGGGGGTAAGGCTGGTGAGCAGTACTTC	CASSLGGKAGEQYF
TRBV4-1	TRBJ1-6	-	-	TGCGCCAGCAGCCAAGGTCCTGAGGGCAGGGACAATTCACCCCTCCACTTT	CASSQGPEGRDNSPLHF
TRBV29-1	TRBJ2-5	-	TRBD2	TGCAGCGTGCTGGTTGGACTAGCGAAGAAAGAGACCCAGTACTTC	CSVLVGLAKKETQYF
TRBV20-1	TRBJ2-3	few	-	TGCAGTGCGCGAGACAGGACCCTAGCAGGGGATACGCAGTATTTT	CSARDRTLAGDTQYF
TRBV4-1	TRBJ2-4	-	TRBD1	TGCGCCAGCTCTTCTAGCCGGGACAGGGAGCTAGCCAAAAACATTCAGTACTTC	CASSSSRDRELAKNIQYF
TRBV20-1	TRBJ2-2	-	-	TGCAGTGCTAGAGAGGGGGGCCGGACCGGGGAGCTGTTTTTT	CSAREGGRTGELFF
TRBV5-1	TRBJ2-7	few	TRBD2	TGCGCCAGCAGCCCGGGGGGTAACACTCGCTACGAGCAGTACTTC	CASSPGGNTRYEQYF
TRBV20-1	TRBJ2-3	-	-	TGCAGTGCTGATGGTCAGGGTTCCGGTACGCAGTATTTT	CSADGQGSGTQYF
TRBV28	TRBJ1-5	few	-	TGTGCCAGCAGTTTAGTGACACCAAATCAGCCCCAGCATTTT	CASSLVTPNQPQHF
TRBV10-3	TRBJ1-2	-	TRBD1	TGTGCCATCAGTGAGAGAGGGGGCGACTATGGCTACACCTTC	CAISERGGDYGYTF
TRBV6-5	TRBJ2-7	-	TRBD2	TGTGCCAGCAGCCGGGGGGGACGGGGGGCTTACGAGCAGTACTTC	CASSRGGRGAYEQYF
TRBV7-9	TRBJ1-2	-	-	TGTGCCAGCAGCTTGGGTAGCGGAGGCTACACCTTC	CASSLGSGGYTF